This T cell receptor (beta chain) originates from a study of tumor-infiltrating lymphocytes in glioblastoma multiforme. Findings and limits, study-wide: RNA-based TCR sequencing may distort clone frequencies, since cells carry unequal TCR transcript numbers.

TCR beta libraries were built from RNA through three nested multiplex PCR rounds using modified ARM-PCR. Input was 0.5 to 0.6 ug total RNA, reverse-transcribed with a C-beta primer. TCRdb re-analysed the multiplex PCR reads in MiXCR, keeping a single row per CDR3 protein. Found here are approximately 12,000 distinct CDR3 sequences, around 70% of them singletons; the top ten hold over 25%. From germline, CDR1 is MNHEY and CDR2 SVGAGI. This CDR3 contains 11 residues. Deletions cut 8 bases from V and 5 bases from J, with 7 bases between. Of note for this clonotype: Its antigen is not identified.

V usage is TRBV6-5 and J usage is TRBJ1-5; D ambiguous. The receptor was isolated from a male donor with glioblastoma. The specimen sequenced was brain tumor tissue. This CDR3 reads CASGRHQPQHF. CDR3 nucleotide sequence: TGTGCCAGCGGGCGACATCAGCCCCAGCATTTT.